What follows describes a single TCR beta chain. The antigen remains unidentified. The table came from immunoSEQ multiplex PCR; TCRdb's copy has only in-frame clones and leaves some out. The table includes roughly 150,000 clones, about 94% detected once. The data stem from a study of cytomegalovirus exposure and HLA in healthy donors. This CDR3 has 17 amino acids. Trimming removed 2 bases from V and 3 bases from J; junction bases left unmatched: 8. Germline V gene data show CDR1 as MGHRA and CDR2 as YSYEKL. Regarding the study as a whole: Reported performance of the classifier showed diagnosis of cytomegalovirus status with high specificity and sensitivity. In vitro work confirmed that a few CMV-associated chains recognize CMV antigens.

The sample comprised PBMCs. This chain uses TRBV4-1 with TRBJ2-2, with TRBD1 matching over 8 bases. The origin of this receptor is a man aged 18 to 29 in good health and CMV-seropositive. The DNA for the CDR3 is TGCGCCAGCAGCCAATTACCAGGGGGCGCGGACACCGGGGAGCTGTTTTTT. It is translated as CASSQLPGGADTGELFF.